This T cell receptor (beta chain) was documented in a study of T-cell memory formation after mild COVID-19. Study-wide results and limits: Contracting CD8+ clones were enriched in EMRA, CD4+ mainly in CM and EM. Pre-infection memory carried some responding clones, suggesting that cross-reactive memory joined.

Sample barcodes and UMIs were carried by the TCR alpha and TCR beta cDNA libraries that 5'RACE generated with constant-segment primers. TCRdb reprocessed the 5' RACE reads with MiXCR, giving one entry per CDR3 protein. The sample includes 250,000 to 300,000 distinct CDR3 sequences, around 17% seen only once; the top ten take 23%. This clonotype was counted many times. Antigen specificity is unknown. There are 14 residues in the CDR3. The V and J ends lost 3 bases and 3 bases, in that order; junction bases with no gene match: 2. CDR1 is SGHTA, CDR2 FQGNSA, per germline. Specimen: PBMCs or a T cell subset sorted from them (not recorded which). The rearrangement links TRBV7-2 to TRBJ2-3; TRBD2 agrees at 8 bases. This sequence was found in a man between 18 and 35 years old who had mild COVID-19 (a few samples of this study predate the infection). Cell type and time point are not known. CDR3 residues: CASSFVAGTDTQYF. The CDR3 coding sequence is TGTGCCAGCAGCTTCGTAGCGGGGACAGATACGCAGTATTTT.